This passage covers 19 T cell receptor beta chains from one sample sequenced in a study of blood T cell repertoires in COVID-19. Repertoires were generated with immunoSEQ multiplex PCR, while TCRdb's copy carries only in-frame clones and drops some. The table shows more than 300,000 clones, with more than 90% occurring only once. The source material was PBMCs or T cells enriched from blood (not recorded which). These receptors all come from a woman in her thirties who had recovered from COVID-19.

The chain uses TRBV19 and TRBJ2-1; TRBD2 matches at 8 bases. Trimming cost V 5 bases and J 9 bases; bases outside gene matches: 18. From germline, CDR1 is LNHDA and CDR2 SQIVND (reference sequence). The CDR3 loop spans 17 amino acids. Here the CDR3 DNA reads TGTGCCAGTAGTTGGACCTGGGGAGCGGGAGCCGTCAGTGAGCAGTTCTTC. As protein: CASSWTWGAGAVSEQFF.

This clone has a single count. V gene TRBV14 combines with J gene TRBJ2-7; TRBD1 might be the D (6 bases). Germline V gives CDR1 SGHDN, CDR2 FVKESK. This CDR3 contains 14 residues. V was pared by 4 bases and J by 7 bases, with 17 bases between. The CDR3 coding sequence is TGTGCCAGCAGCCTAAGGACAGCCAAGTGGGAGCAGTACTTC. As protein: CASSLRTAKWEQYF.

The chain joins TRBV7-6 to TRBJ2-5; D uncertain. The CDR3 totals 15 residues. Germline CDR1 SGHVS, CDR2 FNYEAQ. V lost 2 bases, J lost 4 bases, and 14 bases lay in between. The CDR3 DNA follows: TGTGCCAGCAGCTTATCGGGTTTCTCTCGAGAGACCCAGTACTTC. Translated: CASSLSGFSRETQYF.

This chain joins TRBV30 and TRBJ1-2; TRBD1 matches at 9 bases. CDR3 size: 14 residues. After removal of 5 bases from V and 5 bases from J, the junction contained 9 bases not matched to a gene. CDR1 GTSNPN and CDR2 SVGIG come from the germline V gene (reference sequence). The CDR3 reads CAWAPRTGDYGYTF. The CDR3 coding sequence is TGTGCCTGGGCACCTCGGACAGGGGATTATGGCTACACCTTC.

This rearrangement joins TRBV6-5 to TRBJ2-6; D unclear. Germline V gene lookup returns CDR1 MNHEY and CDR2 SVGAGI. The CDR3 extends over 14 amino acids. V was shortened by 7 bases and J by 0 bases, with 7 bases between the two germline ends. Here the CDR3 reads CASNQDSGANVLTF. As DNA, the CDR3 is TGTGCCAGCAACCAGGACTCTGGGGCCAACGTCCTGACTTTC.

The V and J genes are TRBV11-3 and TRBJ2-7, with TRBD1 matching over 7 bases. CDR3 length equals 11 residues. Unmatched junction bases numbered 8, after V lost 5 bases and J lost 13 bases. The V gene's germline CDR1 is SGHNT and CDR2 YENEEA. The CDR3 sequence: CASSLYDRAYF. The CDR3 DNA reads as TGTGCCAGCAGCCTCTATGACAGGGCCTACTTC.

The chain employs TRBV24-1 and TRBJ2-5; D not certain. Trimming took 1 base from V and 1 from J, leaving 6 bases between them. In germline, CDR1 is KGHDR, CDR2 SFDVKD. The CDR3 loop spans 14 amino acids. As DNA, the CDR3 is TGTGCCACCAGTGATTTTACCAGCCAAGAGACCCAGTACTTC. As protein: CATSDFTSQETQYF.

On this clone: Other DNA sequences in this sample translate to the same CDR3. This chain joins TRBV28 and TRBJ1-1; 7 positions match TRBD1. Germline V gene data show CDR1 as MDHEN and CDR2 as SYDVKM. V dropped 3 bases and J dropped 4; count of bases not matched to a gene: 2. CDR3 length equals 13 residues. CDR3 residues: CASSLSGGTEAFF. In nucleotides, the CDR3 is TGTGCCAGCAGTTTGTCAGGGGGCACTGAAGCTTTCTTT.

The V and J genes are TRBV7-9 and TRBJ1-6; TRBD1 agrees at 7 bases. CDR3 length equals 14 residues. Germline V gene lookup returns CDR1 SEHNR and CDR2 FQNEAQ (reference sequence). With 2 bases clipped from V and 5 bases from J, the junction kept 0 bases outside the gene matches. The CDR3 sequence: CASSLTGDNSPLHF. The CDR3 DNA follows: TGTGCCAGCAGCTTAACAGGGGATAATTCACCCCTCCACTTT.

The V call is TRBV7-9, the J call TRBJ2-7, with D possibly being TRBD1 (6 bases). Germline loops: CDR1 SEHNR, CDR2 FQNEAQ (reference sequence). The CDR3 length is 13 residues. V gave up 5 bases and J gave up 2 bases, with 10 bases separating them. CDR3 bases: TGTGCCAGCAGCATCGGACAGCCCTACGAGCAGTACTTC. It yields the protein CASSIGQPYEQYF.

The chain is built from TRBV7-9 and TRBJ2-3, with 16 bases matching TRBD2. V lost 3 bases to trimming and J lost 4 bases; unmatched junction nucleotides: 7. CDR3 length equals 18 residues. The germline CDR1 and CDR2 sequences are SEHNR and FQNEAQ (reference sequence). The chain's CDR3 is CASSLGLAGGDMPDTQYF. DNA of the CDR3: TGTGCCAGCAGCTTGGGACTAGCGGGAGGGGACATGCCAGATACGCAGTATTTT.

This chain uses TRBV4-1 with TRBJ1-2; maybe TRBD1 (5 bases). The germline V gene has CDR1 MGHRA and CDR2 YSYEKL. The CDR3 covers 14 residues. V dropped 0 bases and J dropped 3 bases, with 8 bases sitting between them. CDR3 bases: TGCGCCAGCAGCCAAGACAGGGCGGACTATGGCTACACCTTC. This translates into CASSQDRADYGYTF.

The chain couples TRBV18 to TRBJ2-7, with a possible D match to TRBD2 (5 bases). CDR1 KGHSH and CDR2 LQKENI come from the germline V gene. CDR3 size: 15 residues. V was trimmed by 2 bases and J by 1 base, leaving 12 bases between them. This CDR3 is CASSPRESQSYEQYF. The CDR3 nucleotides are TGTGCCAGCTCACCAAGGGAGTCCCAGTCCTACGAGCAGTACTTC.

The table lists this clone with a few counts. The V and J genes are TRBV7-9 and TRBJ2-1; a possible D gene is TRBD2 (6 bases). This CDR3 has 15 residues. Looked up from germline, CDR1 is SEHNR and CDR2 is FQNEAQ (reference sequence). V lost 0 bases and J lost 9, with 15 bases in between. CDR3 in amino acids: CASSLASGRRAEQFF. CDR3 nucleotide sequence: TGTGCCAGCAGCTTAGCGTCCGGCAGGAGGGCTGAGCAGTTCTTC.

The chain carries TRBV3-1 (or the pseudogene TRBV3-2) and TRBJ2-7; 8 nucleotides line up with TRBD1. This CDR3 spans 11 amino acids. The V gene's germline CDR1 is LGHDT and CDR2 YNNKEL (reference sequence). V lost 3 bases to trimming and J lost 12 bases; unmatched junction nucleotides: 4. CDR3 amino acids: CASSQGQVLYF. CDR3 DNA: TGTGCCAGCAGCCAGGGACAGGTTTTGTACTTC.

The chain carries TRBV4-3 and TRBJ1-5; the match to TRBD1 covers 9 bases. Germline-derived CDR1 and CDR2 are LGHNA and YSLEER. Trimming cost V 5 bases and J 1 base; bases outside gene matches: 9. The CDR3 sequence is 17 residues long. In DNA form, the CDR3 reads TGCGCCAGCAGCTATCAGGTGGGGACAGGGAGCAATCAGCCCCAGCATTTT. This gives the protein CASSYQVGTGSNQPQHF.

In its sample, this clone was seen once. The chain is built from TRBV12-3 or TRBV12-4 and TRBJ2-7; no reliable D call. The CDR3 has 13 residues. Trimming shortened V by 1 base and J by 7 bases, and 11 bases separated the two germline ends. The CDR3 coding sequence is TGTGCCAGCAGTTTAGTACAGAACTTGGAGCAGTACTTC. Its translation is CASSLVQNLEQYF.

This chain uses TRBV2 with TRBJ2-6; a possible D gene is TRBD1 (6 bases). This CDR3 spans 16 amino acids. V lost 10 bases and J 0 bases, leaving 16 bases between the germline ends. The germline CDR1 and CDR2 sequences are SNHLY and FYNNEI. CDR3 amino acids: CAIRDKRYSGANVLTF. DNA for the CDR3: TGTGCCATTCGGGACAAGCGATACTCTGGGGCCAACGTCCTGACTTTC.

The chain links TRBV7-2 to TRBJ2-1; 10 nucleotides line up with TRBD1. The germline V gene has CDR1 SGHTA and CDR2 FQGNSA. The CDR3 contains 16 residues. Unmatched junction bases numbered 10, after V lost 5 bases and J lost 6 bases. The CDR3 loop reads CASSRSGTGVSNEQFF. The CDR3 DNA reads as TGTGCCAGCAGCCGCTCCGGGACAGGGGTAAGCAATGAGCAGTTCTTC.